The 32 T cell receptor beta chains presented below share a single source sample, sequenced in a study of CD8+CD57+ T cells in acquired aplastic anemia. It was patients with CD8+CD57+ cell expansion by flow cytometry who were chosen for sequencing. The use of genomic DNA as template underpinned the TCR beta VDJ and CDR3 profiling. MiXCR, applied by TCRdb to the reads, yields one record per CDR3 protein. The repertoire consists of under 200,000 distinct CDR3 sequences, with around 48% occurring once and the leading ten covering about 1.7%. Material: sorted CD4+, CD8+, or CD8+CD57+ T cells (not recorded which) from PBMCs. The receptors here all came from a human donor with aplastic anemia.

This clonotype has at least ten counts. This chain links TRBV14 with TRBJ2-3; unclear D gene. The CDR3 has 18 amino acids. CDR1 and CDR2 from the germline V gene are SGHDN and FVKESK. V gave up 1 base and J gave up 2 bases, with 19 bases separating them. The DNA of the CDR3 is TGTGCCAGCAGCCAAGGGAAAGTCGTTTGGGCCCACACAGATACGCAGTATTTT. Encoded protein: CASSQGKVVWAHTDTQYF.

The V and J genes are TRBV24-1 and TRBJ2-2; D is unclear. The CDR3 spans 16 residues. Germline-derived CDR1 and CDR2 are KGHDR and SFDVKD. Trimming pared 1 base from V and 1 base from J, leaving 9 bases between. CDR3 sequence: CATSDLRAENTGELFF. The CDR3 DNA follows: TGTGCCACCAGTGATTTACGGGCGGAGAACACCGGGGAGCTGTTTTTT.

The CDR3 nucleotides read TGTGCCACCAGCAGAGCGGCAGTCGCCACCGGGGAGCTGTTTTTT. Its translation: CATSRAAVATGELFF. This chain connects TRBV15 to TRBJ2-2, with D unresolved. V lost 1 base and J lost 4, with 10 bases in between. This CDR3 comprises 15 residues. Germline V gene lookup returns CDR1 LNHNV and CDR2 YYDKDF (reference sequence).

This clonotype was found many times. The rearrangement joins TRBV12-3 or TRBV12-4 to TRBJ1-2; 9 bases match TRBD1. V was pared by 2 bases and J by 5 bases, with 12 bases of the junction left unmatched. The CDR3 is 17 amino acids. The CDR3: CASSLLGATGGFYGYTF. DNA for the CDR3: TGTGCCAGCAGTTTATTAGGCGCGACAGGGGGTTTTTATGGCTACACCTTC.

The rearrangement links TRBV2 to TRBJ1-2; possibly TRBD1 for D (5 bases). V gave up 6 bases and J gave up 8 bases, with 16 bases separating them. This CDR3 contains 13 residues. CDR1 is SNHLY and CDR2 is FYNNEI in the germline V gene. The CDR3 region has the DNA TGTGCCAGCAGGCTGGACACCCAGGGCGGCTACACCTTC. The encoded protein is CASRLDTQGGYTF.

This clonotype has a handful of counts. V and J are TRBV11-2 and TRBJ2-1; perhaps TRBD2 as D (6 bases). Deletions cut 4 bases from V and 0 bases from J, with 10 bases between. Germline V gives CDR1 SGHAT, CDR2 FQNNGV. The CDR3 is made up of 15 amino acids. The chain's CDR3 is CASSSGGTSYNEQFF. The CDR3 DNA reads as TGTGCCAGCAGCTCTGGCGGGACCTCCTACAATGAGCAGTTCTTC.

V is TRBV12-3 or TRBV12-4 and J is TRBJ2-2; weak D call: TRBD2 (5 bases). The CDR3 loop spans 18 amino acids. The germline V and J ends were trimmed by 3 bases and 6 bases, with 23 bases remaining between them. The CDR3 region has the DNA TGTGCCAGCAGTTTTTGGAACTGGGAGCACCGAACGGCCGGGGAGCTGTTTTTT. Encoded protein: CASSFWNWEHRTAGELFF.

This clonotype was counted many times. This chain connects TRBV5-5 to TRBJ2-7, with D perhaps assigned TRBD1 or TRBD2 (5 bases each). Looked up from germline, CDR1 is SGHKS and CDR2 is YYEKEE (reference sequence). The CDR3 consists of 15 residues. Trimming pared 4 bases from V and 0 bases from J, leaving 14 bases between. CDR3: CASSPGTPGSYEQYF. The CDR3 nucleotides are TGTGCCAGCAGCCCCGGGACGCCCGGCTCCTACGAGCAGTACTTC.

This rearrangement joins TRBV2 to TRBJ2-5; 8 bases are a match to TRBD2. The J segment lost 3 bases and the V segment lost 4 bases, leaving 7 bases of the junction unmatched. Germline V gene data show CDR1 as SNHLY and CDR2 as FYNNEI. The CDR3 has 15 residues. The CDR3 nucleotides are TGTGCCAGCAGTGCCAGCGGGGGTCTGGAAGAGACCCAGTACTTC. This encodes CASSASGGLEETQYF.

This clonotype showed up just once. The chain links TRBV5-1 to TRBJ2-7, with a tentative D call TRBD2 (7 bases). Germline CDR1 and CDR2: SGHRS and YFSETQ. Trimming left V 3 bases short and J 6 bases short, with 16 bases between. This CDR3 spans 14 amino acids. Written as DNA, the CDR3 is TGCGCCAGCAGCTGGGGGGGGGCAGATTTCGAGCAGTACTTC. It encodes CASSWGGADFEQYF.

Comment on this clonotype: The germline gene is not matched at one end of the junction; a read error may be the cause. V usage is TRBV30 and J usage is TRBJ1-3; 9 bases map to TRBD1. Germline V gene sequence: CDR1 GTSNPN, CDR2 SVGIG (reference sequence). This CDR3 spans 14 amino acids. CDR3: CAWSRTGEGNTMYF. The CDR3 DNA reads TGTGCCTGGAGCCGGACAGGGGAGGGAAACACCATGTATTTT. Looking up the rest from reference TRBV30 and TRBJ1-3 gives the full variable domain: SQTIHQWPATLVQPVGSPLSLECTVEGTSNPNLYWYRQAAGRGLQLLFYSVGIGQISSEVPQNLSASRPQDRQFILSSKKLLLSDSGFYLCAWSRTGEGNTMYFGEGSWLTVV.

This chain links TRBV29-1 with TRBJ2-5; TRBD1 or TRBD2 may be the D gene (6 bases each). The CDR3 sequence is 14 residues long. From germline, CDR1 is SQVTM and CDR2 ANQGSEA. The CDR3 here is CGARDGGLRETQYF. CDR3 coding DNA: TGCGGCGCTAGGGACGGGGGCCTTAGGGAGACCCAGTACTTC.

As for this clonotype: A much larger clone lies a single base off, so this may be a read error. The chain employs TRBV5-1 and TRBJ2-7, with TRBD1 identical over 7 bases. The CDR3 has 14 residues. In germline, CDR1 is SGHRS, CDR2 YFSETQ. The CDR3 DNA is TGCGCCAGCAGCCGTGAGGGGGCTACCTACGAGCAGTGCTTC. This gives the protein CASSREGATYEQCF.

The CDR3, as DNA: TGTGCCACCGCGGGGGCTTTGGGGGGCAATGAGCAGTTCTTC. It codes for CATAGALGGNEQFF. The chain links TRBV19 to TRBJ2-1; maybe TRBD2 (7 bases). The CDR3 extends over 14 amino acids. Trimming shortened V by 10 bases and J by 6 bases, and 19 bases separated the two germline ends. Germline values: CDR1 LNHDA, CDR2 SQIVND (reference sequence).

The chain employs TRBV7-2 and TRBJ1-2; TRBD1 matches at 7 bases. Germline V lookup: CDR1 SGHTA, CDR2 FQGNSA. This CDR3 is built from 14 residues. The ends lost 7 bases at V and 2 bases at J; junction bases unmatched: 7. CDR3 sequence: CASKDRRTNYGYTF. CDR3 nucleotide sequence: TGTGCCAGCAAGGACAGGAGAACGAACTATGGCTACACCTTC.

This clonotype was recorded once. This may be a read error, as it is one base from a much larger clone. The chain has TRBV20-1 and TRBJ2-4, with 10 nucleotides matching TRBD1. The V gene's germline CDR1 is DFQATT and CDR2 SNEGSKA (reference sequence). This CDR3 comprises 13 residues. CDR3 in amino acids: CGAPRTGGYIQYF. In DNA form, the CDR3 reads TGCGGTGCTCCTCGGACAGGGGGGTACATTCAGTACTTC.

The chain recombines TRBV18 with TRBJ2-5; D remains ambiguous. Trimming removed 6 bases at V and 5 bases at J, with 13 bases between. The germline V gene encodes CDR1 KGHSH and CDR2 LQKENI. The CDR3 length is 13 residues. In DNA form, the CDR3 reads TGTGCCAGCTCGCCTGGAGCTGCCGAGACCCAGTACTTC. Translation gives CASSPGAAETQYF.

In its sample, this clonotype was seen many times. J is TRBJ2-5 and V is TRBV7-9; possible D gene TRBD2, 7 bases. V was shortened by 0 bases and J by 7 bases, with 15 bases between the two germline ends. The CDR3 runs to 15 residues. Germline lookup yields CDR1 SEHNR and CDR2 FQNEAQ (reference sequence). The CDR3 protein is CASSLASGGDGTQYF. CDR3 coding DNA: TGTGCCAGCAGCTTAGCGTCGGGGGGCGATGGGACCCAGTACTTC.

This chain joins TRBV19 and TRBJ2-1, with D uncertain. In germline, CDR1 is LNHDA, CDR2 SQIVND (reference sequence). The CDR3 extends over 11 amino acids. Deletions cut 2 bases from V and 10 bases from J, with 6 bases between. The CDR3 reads CASSIMGEQFF. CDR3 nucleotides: TGTGCCAGTAGTATAATGGGGGAGCAGTTCTTC.

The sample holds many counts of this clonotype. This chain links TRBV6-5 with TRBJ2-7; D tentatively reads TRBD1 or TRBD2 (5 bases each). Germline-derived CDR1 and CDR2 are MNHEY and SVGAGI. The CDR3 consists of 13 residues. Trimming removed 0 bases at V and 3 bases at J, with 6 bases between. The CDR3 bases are TGTGCCAGCAGTTACTCGAGGGGCTACGAGCAGTACTTC. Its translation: CASSYSRGYEQYF.

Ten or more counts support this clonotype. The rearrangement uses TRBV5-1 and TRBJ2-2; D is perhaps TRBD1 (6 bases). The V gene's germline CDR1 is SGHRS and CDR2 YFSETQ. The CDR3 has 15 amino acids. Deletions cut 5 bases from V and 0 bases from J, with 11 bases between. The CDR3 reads CASSPGQSNTGELFF. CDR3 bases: TGCGCCAGCAGTCCCGGACAGTCGAACACCGGGGAGCTGTTTTTT. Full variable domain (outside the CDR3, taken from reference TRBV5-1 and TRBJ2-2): KAGVTQTPRYLIKTRGQQVTLSCSPISGHRSVSWYQQTPGQGLQFLFEYFSETQRNKGNFPGRFSGRQFSNSRSEMNVSTLELGDSALYLCASSPGQSNTGELFFGEGSRLTVL.

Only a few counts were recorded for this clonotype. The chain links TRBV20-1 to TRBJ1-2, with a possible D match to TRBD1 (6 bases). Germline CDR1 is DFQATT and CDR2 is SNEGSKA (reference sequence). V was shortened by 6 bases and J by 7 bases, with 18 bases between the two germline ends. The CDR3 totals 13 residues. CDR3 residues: CSAPSDRILGYTF. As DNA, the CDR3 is TGCAGTGCCCCCTCTGACAGGATCCTTGGCTACACCTTC.

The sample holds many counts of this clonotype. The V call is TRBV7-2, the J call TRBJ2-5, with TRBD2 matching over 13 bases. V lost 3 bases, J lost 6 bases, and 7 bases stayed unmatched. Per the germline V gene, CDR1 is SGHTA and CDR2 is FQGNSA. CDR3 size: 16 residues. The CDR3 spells CASSFTSGRAGQTQYF. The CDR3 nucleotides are TGTGCCAGCAGCTTCACTAGCGGGAGGGCCGGTCAGACCCAGTACTTC. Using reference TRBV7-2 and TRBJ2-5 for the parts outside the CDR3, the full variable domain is GAGVSQSPSNKVTEKGKDVELRCDPISGHTALYWYRQSLGQGLEFLIYFQGNSAPDKSGLPSDRFSAERTGGSVSTLTIQRTQQEDSAVYLCASSFTSGRAGQTQYFGPGTRLLVL.

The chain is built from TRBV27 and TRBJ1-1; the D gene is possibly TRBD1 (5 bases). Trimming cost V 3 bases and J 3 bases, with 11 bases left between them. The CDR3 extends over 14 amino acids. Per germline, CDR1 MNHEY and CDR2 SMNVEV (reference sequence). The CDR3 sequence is CASSLEPGDTEAFF. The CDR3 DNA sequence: TGTGCCAGCAGTTTGGAGCCGGGGGACACTGAAGCTTTCTTT.

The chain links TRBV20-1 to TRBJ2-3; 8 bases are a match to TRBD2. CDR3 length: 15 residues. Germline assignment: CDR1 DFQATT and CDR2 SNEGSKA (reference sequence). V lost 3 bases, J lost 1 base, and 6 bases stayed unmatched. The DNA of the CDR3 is TGCAGTGCTAGTAAGCGGGGGTCGGGCACAGATACGCAGTATTTT. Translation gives CSASKRGSGTDTQYF.

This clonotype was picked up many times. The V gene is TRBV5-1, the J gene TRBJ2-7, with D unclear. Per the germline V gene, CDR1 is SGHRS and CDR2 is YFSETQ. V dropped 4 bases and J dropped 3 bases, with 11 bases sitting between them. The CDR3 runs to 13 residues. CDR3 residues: CASSREGNYEQYF. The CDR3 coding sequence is TGCGCCAGCAGCAGGGAAGGGAACTACGAGCAGTACTTC.

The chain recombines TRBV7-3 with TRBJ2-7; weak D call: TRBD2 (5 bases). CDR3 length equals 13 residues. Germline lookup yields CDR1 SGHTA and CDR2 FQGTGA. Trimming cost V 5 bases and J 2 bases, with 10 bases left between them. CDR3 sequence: CASSGGITYEQYF. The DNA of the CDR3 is TGTGCCAGCAGCGGAGGTATAACCTACGAGCAGTACTTC.

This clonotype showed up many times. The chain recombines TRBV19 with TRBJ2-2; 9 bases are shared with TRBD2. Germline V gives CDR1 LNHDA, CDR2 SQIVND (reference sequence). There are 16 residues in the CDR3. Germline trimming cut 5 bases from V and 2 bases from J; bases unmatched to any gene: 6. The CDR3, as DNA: TGTGCCAGTAGTCAGCGGGGGGACCCAAACACCGGGGAGCTGTTTTTT. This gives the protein CASSQRGDPNTGELFF.

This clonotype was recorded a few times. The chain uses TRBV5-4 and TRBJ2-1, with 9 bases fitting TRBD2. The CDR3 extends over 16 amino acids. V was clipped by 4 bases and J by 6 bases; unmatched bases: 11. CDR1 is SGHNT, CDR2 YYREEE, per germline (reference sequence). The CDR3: CASSPPAGGRINEQFF. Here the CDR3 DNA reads TGTGCCAGCAGCCCGCCCGCGGGGGGGCGGATCAATGAGCAGTTCTTC. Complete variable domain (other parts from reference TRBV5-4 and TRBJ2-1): ETGVTQSPTHLIKTRGQQVTLRCSSQSGHNTVSWYQQALGQGPQFIFQYYREEENGRGNFPPRFSGLQFPNYSSELNVNALELDDSALYLCASSPPAGGRINEQFFGPGTRLTVL.

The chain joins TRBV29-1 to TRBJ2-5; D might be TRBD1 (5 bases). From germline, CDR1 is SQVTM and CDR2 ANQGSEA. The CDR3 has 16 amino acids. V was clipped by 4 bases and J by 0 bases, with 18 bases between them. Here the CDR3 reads CSVGFEAGQYQETQYF. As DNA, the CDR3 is TGCAGCGTTGGGTTCGAGGCAGGGCAGTACCAAGAGACCCAGTACTTC.

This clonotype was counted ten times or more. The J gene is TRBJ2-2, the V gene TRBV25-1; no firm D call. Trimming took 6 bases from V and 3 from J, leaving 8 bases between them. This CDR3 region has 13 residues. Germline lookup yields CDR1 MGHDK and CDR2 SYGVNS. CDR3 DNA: TGTGCCAGCAGGACCCGGGACACCGGGGAGCTGTTTTTT. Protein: CASRTRDTGELFF.

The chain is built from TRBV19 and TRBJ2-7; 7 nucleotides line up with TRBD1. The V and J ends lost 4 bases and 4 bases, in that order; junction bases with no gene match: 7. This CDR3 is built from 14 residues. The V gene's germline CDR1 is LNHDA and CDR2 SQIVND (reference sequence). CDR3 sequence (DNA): TGTGCCAGTAGTAGCACCGGGACAGCTTACGAGCAGTACTTC. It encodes CASSSTGTAYEQYF. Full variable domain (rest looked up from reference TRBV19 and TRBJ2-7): DGGITQSPKYLFRKEGQNVTLSCEQNLNHDAMYWYRQDPGQGLRLIYYSQIVNDFQKGDIAEGYSVSREKKESFPLTVTSAQKNPTAFYLCASSSTGTAYEQYFGPGTRLTVT.